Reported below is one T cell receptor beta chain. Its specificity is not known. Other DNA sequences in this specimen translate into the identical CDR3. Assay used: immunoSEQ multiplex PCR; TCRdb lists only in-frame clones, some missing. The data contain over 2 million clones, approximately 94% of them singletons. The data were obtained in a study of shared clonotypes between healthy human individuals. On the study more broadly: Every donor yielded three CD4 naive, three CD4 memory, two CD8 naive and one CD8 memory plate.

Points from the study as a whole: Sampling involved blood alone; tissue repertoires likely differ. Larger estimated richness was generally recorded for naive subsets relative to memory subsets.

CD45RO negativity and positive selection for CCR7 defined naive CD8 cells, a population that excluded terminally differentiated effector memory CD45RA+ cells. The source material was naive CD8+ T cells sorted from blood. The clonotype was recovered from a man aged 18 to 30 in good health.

Written as DNA, the CDR3 is TGTGCCAGCAGCCCGAGGACTAGCGGGAGCTCCTACGAGCAGTACTTC. It is translated as CASSPRTSGSSYEQYF. This chain links TRBV7-2 with TRBJ2-7; 13 positions agree with TRBD2. This CDR3 has 16 amino acids. The trim removed 5 bases at V and 0 bases at J, leaving 4 bases unmatched. Germline CDR1 and CDR2: SGHTA and FQGNSA.